This record looks at one TCR beta chain sequence and its context. This clone was observed a single time. Its antigen target is currently unknown. It has no much larger one-base neighbor in the sample; base qualities were not kept. The CDR3 runs 16 residues from the cysteine to the phenylalanine. The retained sequence is limited to the CDR3, 48 bases, with the frame set at the first base. V loses 0 bases, J loses 3 bases, and the germline ends lie 15 bases apart. CDR1 LNHNV and CDR2 YYDKDF are derived from the germline V gene (reference sequence). The CDR3 regions of human TCRbeta chains were subjected to immunosequencing. Under the source paper's analysis protocol: Repertoire TCRs were matched against a reference library of SARS-CoV-2-specific TCRs generated with the MIRA antigen-specificity platform. Breadth was defined as the fraction of unique TCRs that were SARS-CoV-2-associated, and depth was defined as the fraction of total T cells that were SARS-CoV-2-associated. Using the MIRA data, each spike-specific TCR was mapped to the spike region that the TCR reacts to and placed in a CD4 or CD8 class. Log10-transformed breadth and depth values were compared by one-way ANOVA with Sidak's multiple comparisons tests. In its TCRdb copy, this immuneACCESS table keeps in-frame sequences only and misses some clones. Where compared with another copy, unresolved V genes explain less than half of these, and the others have no known cause. That table is the source of V, J and clone size, and D and trimming were worked out from the DNA. The sample profile shows under 60,000 clones; around 84% of them were found once. 10% of the sample goes to the ten largest clones.

Read against the paper, the sample's time point label means: baseline before first vaccination. Vaccinee samples were obtained from the UK trials COV001 and COV002, which included a single-blind randomized controlled phase 2/3 trial of AZD1222 (ChAdOx1 nCoV-19) in healthy adults. Trial participant PBMC samples were collected at day 0 and day 28 after the second dose for TCRbeta chain sequencing. The record originates from a study of T cell responses to AZD1222 COVID-19 vaccine (dated by TCRdb to the early 2020s). About the investigation overall: AZD1222 recipients with second doses at about 4 weeks or about 12 weeks were pooled, because spike-specific TCR depth and breadth did not differ between schedules. A total of 230 to 250 trial participants underwent TCR sequencing, of whom about 200 had received two doses of AZD1222 and some 25 had received two doses of the MenACWY control vaccine. Trial participants were enrolled by age into 18-55, 56-69 and 70-plus year subgroups, with around 150, 28 and 57 TCR-sequenced participants respectively. Overall study outcomes, separate from this receptor: Because no day 14 peak-response samples were available, the repertoires could be characterized only after the peak T cell response. Vaccine-associated CD4 TCRs spanned the whole spike protein, with dominant responses in regions 160-218 and 743-854. The 56-69-year group was small, and its depth increase did not reach significance, likely because of low power. After two AZD1222 doses, spike-specific TCR breadth and depth were significantly higher than at day 0 and than in MenACWY recipients. Nearly half of unique spike-specific TCRs reportedly recognized epitopes outside regions mutated in the B.1.351 and B.1.1.7 variants. Participants were mostly white British, with more females than males. The authors suggested clonal diversity may have been underestimated. Only a handful of AZD1222 recipients were SARS-CoV-2 seropositive at baseline, limiting conclusions about previously exposed vaccinees.

The clonotype was recovered from an adult in good health. Sequencing was performed on peripheral blood, taken on day 0 of AZD1222 vaccination. The rearranged chain carries TRBV15 and TRBJ2-7; confidence is insufficient to name the D gene. The nucleotide sequence is TGTGCCACCAGCAGAGATCGAGGAACCGCCGGCTACGAGCAGTACTTC. Translated, it gives CATSRDRGTAGYEQYF. Joined to the reference TRBV15 and TRBJ2-7 proteins, this CDR3 gives the full variable domain: DAMVIQNPRYQVTQFGKPVTLSCSQTLNHNVMYWYQQKSSQAPKLLFHYYDKDFNNEADTPDNFQSRRPNTSFCFLDIRSPGLGDTAMYLCATSRDRGTAGYEQYFGPGTRLTVT.